Reported below is one T cell receptor (beta chain). Every bit of the isolated RNA underwent reverse transcription, so sequencing read expressed TCRB transcripts. TCRdb keeps only in-frame clones here, not all; method: immunoSEQ multiplex PCR. The repertoire includes roughly 400,000 clones, approximately 15% of them detected once, and roughly 0.019% sits in the top ten. Germline CDR1 is SGHAT and CDR2 is FQDESV (reference sequence). Trimming cost V 0 bases and J 9 bases, with 18 bases left between them. The CDR3 consists of 16 residues. These data come from a study of beta chain features in type 1 diabetes.

The TCR was taken from a woman between 18 and 29 years old in good health. This chain uses TRBV11-1 with TRBJ2-1; D is possibly TRBD2 (6 bases). The sample consisted of naive CD4+ T cells from blood. CDR3 residues: CASSLAIRDRESEQFF. In nucleotides, the CDR3 is TGTGCCAGCAGCTTAGCAATACGGGACCGGGAGAGTGAGCAGTTCTTC.